The 28 T cell receptor beta chains listed next were all sequenced from one sample in a study of shared clonotypes between healthy human individuals. Clones were sequenced by immunoSEQ multiplex PCR, and TCRdb holds only the in-frame ones, with some missing. Seen here are about 2.3 million clones, about nine tenths observed once, and the top ten hold approximately 0.4%. The sample comprised naive CD4+ T cells from PBMCs. Subset of the sample: CD45RA+ positively selected. The receptors come from a man between 18 and 29 years old in good health. Some clones in this sample may be carry-over from other donors' samples.

About this clone itself: Other nucleotide sequences in the sample specify the same CDR3. V gene TRBV5-1 combines with J gene TRBJ2-7, with TRBD2 matching 10 bases. V dropped 0 bases and J dropped 5; count of bases not matched to a gene: 5. Per germline, CDR1 SGHRS and CDR2 YFSETQ. The CDR3 contains 15 residues. For the CDR3, the DNA is TGCGCCAGCAGCTTGGTAGTAGCGGGAGGCCACGAGCAGTACTTC. Amino acid sequence: CASSLVVAGGHEQYF.

This chain uses TRBV9 with TRBJ2-2; a weak D match, TRBD1 (5 bases). CDR1 SGDLS and CDR2 YYNGEE come from the germline V gene. Trimming took off 0 bases at V and 5 bases at J, with 14 bases between the two ends. The CDR3 has 16 amino acids. CDR3 DNA sequence: TGTGCCAGCAGCGTAGATGTAGGGGTTGGTACCGGGGAGCTGTTTTTT. Translation: CASSVDVGVGTGELFF.

V gene TRBV2 combines with J gene TRBJ1-1; maybe TRBD1 (5 bases). Between the trimmed V and J ends, which lost 5 bases and 4 bases, there was a span of 14 bases. Looked up from germline, CDR1 is SNHLY and CDR2 is FYNNEI. The CDR3 is 14 residues long. The CDR3 DNA reads as TGTGCCAGCAGTTTTGACAGAGGGAGCACTGAAGCTTTCTTT. Translated: CASSFDRGSTEAFF.

The J gene is TRBJ2-3, the V gene TRBV4-2, with TRBD2 identical over 7 bases. This CDR3 region has 16 residues. V lost 4 bases to trimming and J lost 1 base; unmatched junction nucleotides: 8. Germline V gene sequence: CDR1 LGHNA, CDR2 YNFKEQ. The CDR3 bases are TGTGCCAGCAGCCGGCTGGCGGGGGACGGCACAGATACGCAGTATTTT. Translating gives CASSRLAGDGTDTQYF.

V and J are TRBV2 and TRBJ2-7; 10 positions agree with TRBD1. Trimming cost V 7 bases and J 2 bases; bases outside gene matches: 5. Germline values: CDR1 SNHLY, CDR2 FYNNEI. This CDR3 is built from 14 residues. This CDR3 is CASTRQGAPYEQYF. CDR3 sequence (DNA): TGTGCCAGCACTCGACAGGGGGCTCCCTACGAGCAGTACTTC.

Notes on this clone: In the same sample, other DNA sequences code for this CDR3. V is TRBV5-1 and J is TRBJ1-5; 7 nucleotides match TRBD1. The trim removed 0 bases at V and 7 bases at J, leaving 7 bases unmatched. Germline V gene lookup returns CDR1 SGHRS and CDR2 YFSETQ. The CDR3 totals 15 residues. This chain's CDR3 is CASSLEGGVGQPQHF. CDR3 in DNA: TGCGCCAGCAGCTTGGAAGGGGGCGTCGGCCAGCCCCAGCATTTT.

Concerning this clone itself: In the same sample, other DNA sequences code for this CDR3. The chain combines TRBV19 with TRBJ2-7; D remains unclear. Trimming cost V 3 bases and J 0 bases, with 6 bases left between them. CDR3 length: 13 amino acids. Germline V gene lookup returns CDR1 LNHDA and CDR2 SQIVND (reference sequence). In DNA form, the CDR3 reads TGTGCCAGTAGTATGCAGTACTCCTACGAGCAGTACTTC. This encodes CASSMQYSYEQYF.

CDR3 nucleotide sequence: TGTGCCAGCAGCGTAACGACTAGCCCCGCGCGTGCTGGGGAGCTGTTTTTT. Its protein is CASSVTTSPARAGELFF. This sequence joins TRBV9 and TRBJ2-2; 7 bases align to TRBD2. V lost 1 base to trimming and J lost 8 bases; unmatched junction nucleotides: 14. The CDR3 runs to 17 residues. The germline CDR1 and CDR2 sequences are SGDLS and YYNGEE. The complete variable domain, with remaining parts taken from reference TRBV9 and TRBJ2-2, reads DSGVTQTPKHLITATGQRVTLRCSPRSGDLSVYWYQQSLDQGLQFLIQYYNGEERAKGNILERFSAQQFPDLHSELNLSSLELGDSALYFCASSVTTSPARAGELFFGEGSRLTVL.

The chain has TRBV10-1 and TRBJ2-4, with a weak D call TRBD2 (5 bases). CDR1 WNHNN and CDR2 SYGVQD come from the germline V gene (reference sequence). V gave up 3 bases and J gave up 6 bases, with 15 bases separating them. This CDR3 contains 15 residues. The CDR3 loop is CASSDPTSSANIQYF. The CDR3 nucleotides read TGCGCCAGCAGTGACCCTACTAGTAGTGCAAACATTCAGTACTTC.

This sequence joins TRBV6-1 and TRBJ2-7, with 8 nucleotides matching TRBD1. This CDR3 contains 14 residues. V lost 4 bases, J lost 2 bases, and 4 bases stayed unmatched. Germline-derived CDR1 and CDR2 are MNHNS and SASEGT. CDR3 in DNA: TGTGCCAGCAGTGTCGGGACAGGTCCCTACGAGCAGTACTTC. Its translation is CASSVGTGPYEQYF.

For this clone: At the DNA level, this CDR3 is encoded by other sequences in the same sample as well. The CDR3 here is CASSIKGFTEAFF. The CDR3 region has the DNA TGTGCCAGTAGTATCAAAGGGTTCACTGAAGCTTTCTTT. The rearrangement uses TRBV19 and TRBJ1-1; unclear D gene. The V gene's germline CDR1 is LNHDA and CDR2 SQIVND (reference sequence). Trimming took 3 bases from V and 4 from J, leaving 9 bases between them. CDR3 size: 13 residues.

The V gene is TRBV5-1, the J gene TRBJ1-1; D gene unclear. The CDR3 length is 14 residues. Trimming pared 0 bases from V and 3 bases from J, leaving 9 bases between. Germline loops: CDR1 SGHRS, CDR2 YFSETQ. The CDR3 region is CASSLEGSYTEAFF. CDR3 DNA sequence: TGCGCCAGCAGCTTGGAGGGAAGTTACACTGAAGCTTTCTTT.

This clone has only one observation. CDR3 protein: CASSRLAGGDEQYF. The DNA for the CDR3 is TGCGCCAGCAGCCGCTTGGCGGGAGGGGACGAGCAGTACTTC. The V and J genes are TRBV5-1 and TRBJ2-7; TRBD2 agrees at 9 bases. The CDR3 is made up of 14 amino acids. Germline CDR1 and CDR2: SGHRS and YFSETQ. V gave up 4 bases and J gave up 5 bases; unmatched junction bases: 7. The full variable domain, completed using reference TRBV5-1 and TRBJ2-7, is KAGVTQTPRYLIKTRGQQVTLSCSPISGHRSVSWYQQTPGQGLQFLFEYFSETQRNKGNFPGRFSGRQFSNSRSEMNVSTLELGDSALYLCASSRLAGGDEQYFGPGTRLTVT.

The V and J genes are TRBV28 and TRBJ1-5; D unresolved. This CDR3 has 14 amino acids. Germline V gene sequence: CDR1 MDHEN, CDR2 SYDVKM. Trimming removed 5 bases from V and 7 bases from J, with 15 bases in between. This chain's CDR3 is CASSPEGSRQPQHF. Written as DNA, the CDR3 is TGTGCCAGCAGTCCCGAGGGTTCTCGGCAGCCCCAGCATTTT.

The chain combines TRBV11-2 with TRBJ2-2; D might be TRBD1 or TRBD2, each matching 5 bases. The CDR3 is 15 amino acids. Per germline, CDR1 SGHAT and CDR2 FQNNGV. Trimming took 5 bases from V and 7 from J, leaving 17 bases between them. The CDR3 nucleotides are TGTGCCAGCAGCGCTTTGAGGGGCGCAGGCGGGGAGCTGTTTTTT. Translation gives CASSALRGAGGELFF.

The CDR3 coding sequence is TGTGCCAGCAGCTTGAGGCGGGGCATGAACACCGGGGAGCTGTTTTTT. Its protein is CASSLRRGMNTGELFF. This chain joins TRBV11-1 and TRBJ2-2; D might be TRBD2 (6 bases). The CDR3 sequence is 16 residues long. Germline CDR1 is SGHAT and CDR2 is FQDESV (reference sequence). V lost 3 bases and J 1 base, leaving 12 bases between the germline ends.

The chain links TRBV2 to TRBJ1-5; 8 bases map to TRBD1. The CDR3 runs to 13 residues. Germline assignment: CDR1 SNHLY and CDR2 FYNNEI. The junction had 5 bases not matched to a gene; V was cut back by 6 bases and J by 7 bases. The CDR3 protein is CASRADRGQPQHF. CDR3 bases: TGTGCCAGCAGGGCCGACAGGGGCCAGCCCCAGCATTTT.

In this sample, this clone turned up once. The genes are TRBV7-9 and TRBJ1-2, with D uncertain. V lost 5 bases to trimming and J lost 8 bases, with 15 bases between them. CDR3 length equals 13 residues. CDR1 is SEHNR, CDR2 FQNEAQ, per germline (reference sequence). The CDR3 reads CASSPGWVRGYTF. The CDR3 DNA reads as TGTGCCAGCAGCCCAGGATGGGTCCGAGGCTACACCTTC. The full variable domain, completed using reference TRBV7-9 and TRBJ1-2, is DTGVSQNPRHKITKRGQNVTFRCDPISEHNRLYWYRQTLGQGPEFLTYFQNEAQLEKSRLLSDRFSAERPKGSFSTLEIQRTEQGDSAMYLCASSPGWVRGYTFGSGTRLTVV.

This sequence joins TRBV6-5 and TRBJ2-7, with 8 nucleotides matching TRBD1. With 4 bases clipped from V and 2 bases from J, the junction kept 4 bases outside the gene matches. The CDR3 length is 14 residues. Per germline, CDR1 MNHEY and CDR2 SVGAGI. CDR3 residues: CASSFWTGPYEQYF. The CDR3 DNA follows: TGTGCCAGCAGTTTTTGGACAGGGCCCTACGAGCAGTACTTC.

A note on this clone: A junction boundary mismatches the germline segment, possibly from a read error. The chain has TRBV7-2 and TRBJ1-3; weak D call: TRBD1 (6 bases). CDR1 SGHTA and CDR2 FQGNSA come from the germline V gene. The CDR3 contains 12 residues. DNA of the CDR3: TGTGCCAGCACCTTACAGGGATACACCATATATTTT. As protein: CASTLQGYTIYF. The whole variable domain, filled in from reference TRBV7-2 and TRBJ1-3, reads GAGVSQSPSNKVTEKGKDVELRCDPISGHTALYWYRQSLGQGLEFLIYFQGNSAPDKSGLPSDRFSAERTGGSVSTLTIQRTQQEDSAVYLCASTLQGYTIYFGEGSWLTVV.

Turning to this clone: Germline and junction disagree at one end, which may indicate a read error. CDR3 nucleotides: TGCGCCAGCAGCCAGGACATACGTGGCCAGCCCCAGCATTTT. Translating gives CASSQDIRGQPQHF. The rearrangement links TRBV5-4 to TRBJ1-5; a possible D gene is TRBD1 (5 bases). CDR3 length equals 14 residues. Germline-derived CDR1 and CDR2 are SGHNT and YYREEE (reference sequence).

This clone came up once. This chain connects TRBV5-4 to TRBJ1-5, with 11 bases that match TRBD1. CDR1 and CDR2 from the germline V gene are SGHNT and YYREEE (reference sequence). The CDR3 is 17 amino acids. The V segment lost 0 bases and the J segment 6 bases; nucleotides outside the gene matches: 8. Written as DNA, the CDR3 is TGTGCCAGCAGCTTGGGCGGACAGGGGGCTTCGGCTCAGCCCCAGCATTTT. This gives the protein CASSLGGQGASAQPQHF.

This clone has only one observation. The chain has TRBV15 and TRBJ2-1; 9 positions agree with TRBD2. This CDR3 has 15 amino acids. Trimming cost V 5 bases and J 4 bases; bases outside gene matches: 6. CDR1 LNHNV and CDR2 YYDKDF come from the germline V gene (reference sequence). The CDR3 sequence is CATSRRTSVYNEQFF. DNA for the CDR3: TGTGCCACCAGCCGACGGACTAGCGTATACAATGAGCAGTTCTTC.

The V and J genes are TRBV5-4 and TRBJ2-7; tentative D call: TRBD2 (5 bases). The CDR3 runs to 15 residues. Per the germline V gene, CDR1 is SGHNT and CDR2 is YYREEE (reference sequence). Trimming took off 0 bases at V and 2 bases at J, with 12 bases between the two ends. The CDR3 sequence is CASSLAGRLTYEQYF. CDR3 nucleotide sequence: TGTGCCAGCAGCTTGGCGGGGAGACTAACCTACGAGCAGTACTTC.

The chain carries TRBV27 and TRBJ2-6; no clear D. CDR3 length: 15 residues. Trimming removed 6 bases at V and 0 bases at J, with 9 bases between. CDR1 MNHEY and CDR2 SMNVEV come from the germline V gene (reference sequence). CDR3 coding DNA: TGTGCCAGCAGAGCCGTGACCTCTGGGGCCAACGTCCTGACTTTC. Its protein product is CASRAVTSGANVLTF.

Concerning this clone itself: The sample holds other DNA sequences that translate to the same CDR3. The rearrangement links TRBV5-1 to TRBJ2-1; 10 bases match TRBD2. Germline-derived CDR1 and CDR2 are SGHRS and YFSETQ. This CDR3 has 14 residues. J gave up 9 bases and V 0 bases, and 3 bases lay outside the gene matches. The CDR3 reads CASSLALAGAEQFF. CDR3 DNA sequence: TGCGCCAGCAGCTTGGCGCTAGCGGGAGCTGAGCAGTTCTTC. The full variable domain, its missing parts supplied by reference TRBV5-1 and TRBJ2-1, is KAGVTQTPRYLIKTRGQQVTLSCSPISGHRSVSWYQQTPGQGLQFLFEYFSETQRNKGNFPGRFSGRQFSNSRSEMNVSTLELGDSALYLCASSLALAGAEQFFGPGTRLTVL.

This chain uses TRBV5-5 with TRBJ2-7; D might be TRBD2 (5 bases). CDR1 and CDR2 from the germline V gene are SGHKS and YYEKEE (reference sequence). This CDR3 is built from 13 residues. Trimming pared 4 bases from V and 6 bases from J, leaving 14 bases between. DNA for the CDR3: TGTGCCAGCAGCCTACAAAGAGAGGGCGAGCAGTACTTC. This translates into CASSLQREGEQYF.

Of note for this clone: The junction does not match germline at one end; this may be a read error. V and J are TRBV7-2 and TRBJ2-7, with D possibly matching TRBD1 (5 bases). In germline, CDR1 is SGHTA, CDR2 FQGNSA. This CDR3 has 11 residues. For the CDR3, the DNA is TGTGCCAGCAGCTTAGGGACACCGGTTGACTTC. Translation: CASSLGTPVDF.